A selection of T cell receptor beta chains follows, all from one sample in a study of lymphopenia after photon versus proton radiotherapy. Clones were read by immunoSEQ multiplex PCR, and TCRdb kept only the in-frame ones, dropping some. This sample has 52,000 or so clones, with more than 90% found just once. Sequencing was performed on peripheral blood, taken from a patient treated with photon-based radiotherapy. Source of these receptors: a woman aged 40 to 50 with cholangiocarcinoma. CDR3s include the opening cysteine and the closing phenylalanine or tryptophan. D genes are given only for firm matches. Clone size is shown for a subset of rows, as once, few, many or a class of expanded clone.

abundance	v_gene	d_gene	len	j_gene	CDR3nt	CDR3aa
-	TRBV28	-	13	TRBJ1-2	TGTGCCAGCAGAAGGCAGACCTACTATGGCTACACCTTC	CASRRQTYYGYTF
-	TRBV30	TRBD1	12	TRBJ2-7	TGTGCCTGGAGTGGGACAGGGGTCGAGCAGTACTTC	CAWSGTGVEQYF
-	TRBV9	-	15	TRBJ1-4	TGTGCCAGCAGCGTAGGAAGGGGTGGGAAGGAAAAACTGTTTTTT	CASSVGRGGKEKLFF
-	TRBV6-1	-	15	TRBJ2-7	TGTGCCAGCAGCCCCCGCCCGGGAGTAGTCTACGAGCAGTACTTC	CASSPRPGVVYEQYF
-	TRBV7-3	-	13	TRBJ2-2	TGTGCCAGCAGCCGACAGGACACCGGGGAGCTGTTTTTT	CASSRQDTGELFF
-	TRBV7-6	-	17	TRBJ2-3	TGTGCCAGCAGCTTAGGGATAGGGACGGGAAGCACAGATACGCAGTATTTT	CASSLGIGTGSTDTQYF
-	TRBV7-6	-	18	TRBJ1-5	TGTGCCAGCAGCTTGTGGGCTCAGGGAGAGCGTGGAGCTCAGCCCCAGCATTTT	CASSLWAQGERGAQPQHF
-	TRBV11-1	-	15	TRBJ1-4	TGTGCCAGCAGCTCCGGACGGGAAACTAATGAAAAACTGTTTTTT	CASSSGRETNEKLFF
once	TRBV5-5	-	16	TRBJ1-1	TGTGCCAGCAGCTTGGCCCGGACTTCGTCAAACACTGAAGCTTTCTTT	CASSLARTSSNTEAFF
once	TRBV6-5	TRBD1	13	TRBJ1-1	TGTGCCAGCAGTTTACAGGGGCACACTGAAGCTTTCTTT	CASSLQGHTEAFF
-	TRBV5-6	TRBD2	18	TRBJ2-5	TGTGCCAGCAGCTTGTATGGGCTAGCGGGAGGAGGGCAAGAGACCCAGTACTTC	CASSLYGLAGGGQETQYF
few	TRBV6-5	-	15	TRBJ1-1	TGTGCCAGCAGGGGGGCAGGGTCGGGGAACACTGAAGCTTTCTTT	CASRGAGSGNTEAFF
once	TRBV11-1	TRBD1	16	TRBJ1-2	TGTGCCAGCAGCACCCAGGCCGGGACAGGGACCTATGGCTACACCTTC	CASSTQAGTGTYGYTF
-	TRBV29-1	-	13	TRBJ2-7	TGCAGCGTTGCGGACAGCGGACCGTACGAGCAGTACTTC	CSVADSGPYEQYF
-	TRBV5-5	-	17	TRBJ1-1	TGTGCCAGCAGCTTGGCCAGAATGACAAACATGAACACTGAAGCTTTCTTT	CASSLARMTNMNTEAFF
-	TRBV18	-	13	TRBJ2-5	TGTGCCAGCTCACCACTCGCCCAAGAGACCCAGTACTTC	CASSPLAQETQYF
-	TRBV6-1	-	14	TRBJ1-1	TGTGCCAGCAGTGAAGAGGGTCTGAACACTGAAGCTTTCTTT	CASSEEGLNTEAFF
-	TRBV5-5	-	14	TRBJ2-2	TGTGCCAGCAGCGTTTATACGGACACCGGGGAGCTGTTTTTT	CASSVYTDTGELFF
-	TRBV7-3	TRBD1	16	TRBJ1-1	TGTGCCAGCAGCGAGCTGCCGGGACAGGGATTTGCTGAAGCTTTCTTT	CASSELPGQGFAEAFF
-	TRBV15	-	13	TRBJ2-2	TGTGCCACCAGCGGAGGAGAGAGCGGGGAGCTGTTTTTT	CATSGGESGELFF
-	TRBV5-1	TRBD2	14	TRBJ2-1	TGCGCCAGCAGCTTGGCACTAGCGGGACCAACTGAGTTCTTC	CASSLALAGPTEFF
-	TRBV6-1	-	14	TRBJ1-2	TGTGCCAGCAGTGAAGTGAGGACCCTTTATGGCTACACCTTC	CASSEVRTLYGYTF
-	TRBV7-3	-	16	TRBJ2-1	TGTGCCAGCAGCTCCTCCGGGGCCAGCTCCTACAATGAGCAGTTCTTC	CASSSSGASSYNEQFF
-	TRBV6-5	-	15	TRBJ1-5	TGTGCCAGCAGTTACTCATTTAAGGGCAATCAGCCCCAGCATTTT	CASSYSFKGNQPQHF
-	TRBV9	TRBD1	14	TRBJ1-2	TGTGCCAGCAGCGTAGGGACAGGGACTAGCGGCTACACCTTC	CASSVGTGTSGYTF
-	TRBV9	-	15	TRBJ2-6	TGTGCCAGCAGCCCCCGGTGGTCTGGGGCCAACGTCCTGACTTTC	CASSPRWSGANVLTF
once	TRBV19	-	14	TRBJ2-1	TGTGCCAGTAGTAGAGAGGGAGGAGGTAATGAGCAGTTCTTC	CASSREGGGNEQFF
-	TRBV7-9	-	14	TRBJ1-4	TGTGCCAGCAGCTTAGGAGGGACGTCCTCGGGACTGTTTTTT	CASSLGGTSSGLFF
-	TRBV5-1	TRBD2	15	TRBJ2-1	TGCGCCAGCAGCTTAACTAGCGGGTCAGGAGATGAGCAGTTCTTC	CASSLTSGSGDEQFF
-	TRBV5-4	-	13	TRBJ2-1	TGTGCCATTCCAAACCAACCCAGCGATGAGCAGTTCTTC	CAIPNQPSDEQFF
-	TRBV11-2	-	15	TRBJ1-1	TGTGCCAGCAGGCGACCGGGACTGAGGGGCACTGAAGCTTTCTTT	CASRRPGLRGTEAFF
-	TRBV18	TRBD1	15	TRBJ1-5	TGTGCCAGCTCACTACCAGGGGGTAGCAATCAGCCCCAGCATTTT	CASSLPGGSNQPQHF
once	TRBV2	-	18	TRBJ2-1	TGTGCCAGCAGTGGCCCTCTGTCCGGACCGATGACCTACAATGAGCAGTTCTTC	CASSGPLSGPMTYNEQFF
-	TRBV6-5	TRBD1	12	TRBJ1-1	TGTGCCAGCAGCCCGGACAGGGTTAATGCTTTCTTT	CASSPDRVNAFF
-	TRBV4-1	-	15	TRBJ2-2	TGCGCCAGCAGCCAAGGCTCCCTGGGGGAAGGGGAGCTGTTTTTT	CASSQGSLGEGELFF
few	TRBV5-1	-	14	TRBJ1-2	TGCGCCAGCAGCATGGACCCGGGCAACTATGGCTACACCTTC	CASSMDPGNYGYTF
-	TRBV28	TRBD1	14	TRBJ1-1	TGTGCCAGCAGCCGGGACAGGGTAGTCACTGAAGCTTTCTTT	CASSRDRVVTEAFF